The 10 T cell receptor beta chains presented below share a single source sample, sequenced in a study of blood T cell repertoires in COVID-19. Assay used: immunoSEQ multiplex PCR; TCRdb lists only in-frame clones, some missing. This sample has some 260,000 clones, with 80% to 90% found just once. The sequenced sample consisted of PBMCs or T cells enriched from blood (not recorded which). These receptors originate from a man aged 25-45 years with acute COVID-19.

J is TRBJ1-1 and V is TRBV11-2, with D tentatively TRBD1 (6 bases). The CDR3 has 15 residues. Germline V gene data show CDR1 as SGHAT and CDR2 as FQNNGV. V was shortened by 5 bases and J by 0 bases, with 13 bases between the two germline ends. The CDR3 sequence is CASSAGQSLNTEAFF. CDR3 coding DNA: TGTGCCAGCAGCGCCGGACAGAGCTTGAACACTGAAGCTTTCTTT.

Concerning this clone: A read error may produce the germline difference seen at one junction end. CDR3 in amino acids: CASSPSGNSYNEQFF. CDR3 DNA sequence: TGTGCCAGCAGCCCAAGCGGGAACTCCTACAATGAGCAGTTCTTC. The chain has TRBV5-1 and TRBJ2-1; 7 nucleotides align to TRBD2. Germline loops: CDR1 SGHRS, CDR2 YFSETQ. CDR3 length: 15 amino acids.

Only one count was recorded for this clone. This rearrangement joins TRBV5-6 to TRBJ2-1, with 10 bases matching TRBD2. V was pared by 4 bases and J by 8 bases, with 12 bases of the junction left unmatched. The CDR3 runs 16 residues. CDR1 and CDR2 from the germline V gene are SGHDT and YYEEEE. The CDR3 is CASSKRTSGVLYEQFF. Here the CDR3 DNA reads TGTGCCAGCAGCAAGCGAACTAGCGGGGTTCTGTATGAGCAGTTCTTC.

A word on this clone: Relative to the germline gene, one junction end is altered; a read error may explain this. V usage is TRBV5-1 and J usage is TRBJ1-1; 7 bases agree with TRBD1. The CDR3 spans 14 residues. The germline CDR1 and CDR2 sequences are SGHRS and YFSETQ. The CDR3: CASSLGVRGDEAFF. CDR3 nucleotides: TGTGCCAGCAGCTTAGGGGTCAGGGGGGACGAAGCTTTCTTT.

The chain carries TRBV13 and TRBJ1-3, with D maybe TRBD1 (6 bases). Germline V gene sequence: CDR1 PRHDT, CDR2 FYEKMQ (reference sequence). V lost 0 bases to trimming and J lost 0 bases, with 18 bases between them. The CDR3 consists of 19 residues. CDR3 sequence (DNA): TGTGCCAGCAGCTTAGGTGCCAGCCTAGACAGGCTCTCTGGAAACACCATATATTTT. Translation gives CASSLGASLDRLSGNTIYF.

This rearrangement joins TRBV7-8 to TRBJ1-2; a possible D gene is TRBD1 (5 bases). V gave up 1 base and J gave up 0 bases, with 6 bases separating them. CDR1 is SGHVS, CDR2 FQNEAQ, per germline. The CDR3 consists of 14 residues. The CDR3 sequence: CASSLGGANYGYTF. The CDR3 DNA reads as TGTGCCAGCAGCTTAGGGGGGGCTAACTATGGCTACACCTTC.

The rearrangement uses TRBV19 and TRBJ2-2, with 8 positions matching TRBD1. Germline V gene sequence: CDR1 LNHDA, CDR2 SQIVND (reference sequence). J lost 5 bases, V lost 5 bases, and 7 bases had no gene match. The CDR3 loop spans 15 amino acids. The CDR3, as DNA: TGTGCCAGTAGTCCCCAGGGGGCAAGTACCGGGGAGCTGTTTTTT. Residues: CASSPQGASTGELFF. Variable domain in full (rest from reference TRBV19 and TRBJ2-2): DGGITQSPKYLFRKEGQNVTLSCEQNLNHDAMYWYRQDPGQGLRLIYYSQIVNDFQKGDIAEGYSVSREKKESFPLTVTSAQKNPTAFYLCASSPQGASTGELFFGEGSRLTVL.

V is TRBV6-5 and J is TRBJ1-2, with a possible D match to TRBD1 (6 bases). In germline, CDR1 is MNHEY, CDR2 SVGAGI. The CDR3 length is 16 residues. Trimming left V 0 bases short and J 0 bases short, with 11 bases between. The CDR3 protein is CASSYSGAGANYGYTF. In DNA form, the CDR3 reads TGTGCCAGCAGTTACTCGGGGGCAGGGGCTAACTATGGCTACACCTTC.

The chain uses TRBV14 and TRBJ2-5, with D perhaps matching TRBD1 (5 bases). V was clipped by 0 bases and J by 3 bases, with 11 bases between them. The CDR3 loop spans 15 amino acids. Germline V gene lookup returns CDR1 SGHDN and CDR2 FVKESK. The chain's CDR3 is CASSQDHGREETQYF. The CDR3 nucleotides are TGTGCCAGCAGCCAAGATCATGGCAGGGAAGAGACCCAGTACTTC.

The rearrangement joins TRBV7-9 to TRBJ2-2; D possibly corresponds to TRBD2 (6 bases). The ends were cut back, 5 bases at V and 5 bases at J, with 18 bases in the middle. The CDR3 is 16 amino acids. Germline lookup yields CDR1 SEHNR and CDR2 FQNEAQ (reference sequence). The CDR3 spells CASSPIAAAGTGELFF. CDR3 sequence (DNA): TGTGCCAGCAGCCCGATAGCGGCGGCGGGGACCGGGGAGCTGTTTTTT.